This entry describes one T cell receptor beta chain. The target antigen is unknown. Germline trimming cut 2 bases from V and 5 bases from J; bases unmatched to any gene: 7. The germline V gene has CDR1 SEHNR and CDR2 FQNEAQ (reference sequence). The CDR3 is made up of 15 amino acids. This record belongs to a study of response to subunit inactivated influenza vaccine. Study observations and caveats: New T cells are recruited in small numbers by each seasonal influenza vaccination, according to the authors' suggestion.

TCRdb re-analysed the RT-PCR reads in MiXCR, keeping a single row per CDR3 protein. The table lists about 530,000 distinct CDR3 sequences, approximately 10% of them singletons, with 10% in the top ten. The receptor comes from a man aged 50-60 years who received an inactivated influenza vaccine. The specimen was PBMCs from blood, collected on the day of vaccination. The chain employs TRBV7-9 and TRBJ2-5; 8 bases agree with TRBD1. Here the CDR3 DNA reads TGTGCCAGCAGCTTATCGGGCAGGGGGCACGAGACCCAGTACTTC. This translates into CASSLSGRGHETQYF.